These T cell receptor beta chains were read from a single sample in a study of Graves' ophthalmopathy and Graves' hyperthyroidism. TCRdb processed the multiplex PCR reads anew with MiXCR; each CDR3 protein has one entry. This repertoire shows around 660,000 distinct CDR3 sequences, 35% to 50% found once; its top ten account for more than 2.5%. Sequencing was carried out using peripheral blood. The receptor set was obtained from an adult man with Graves' ophthalmopathy. The conserved cysteine and the conserved F or W are not part of the CDR3 here.

v_call	j_call	cdr3_aa
TRBV29-1	TRBJ2-2	SVANGTVTTGELF
TRBV10-3	TRBJ1-5	AISATLNNQPQH
TRBV29-1	TRBJ2-3	SVAKTTASTDTQY
TRBV2	TRBJ2-1	ASSELGLAGGYRNEQF
TRBV7-6	TRBJ1-6	ASSPRVGGRGNSPLH
TRBV9	TRBJ1-2	ASSGSRLLNYGYT
TRBV20-1	TRBJ1-4	SARAGTANEKLF
TRBV25-1	TRBJ2-7	ASSEFRQSYEQY
TRBV10-3	TRBJ2-7	AISESYRGGPN
TRBV9	TRBJ2-7	ASSTGAGISYEQY
TRBV20-1	TRBJ2-5	SARRRAGAIFFETQY
TRBV29-1	TRBJ2-3	SVAGTSGSTDTQY